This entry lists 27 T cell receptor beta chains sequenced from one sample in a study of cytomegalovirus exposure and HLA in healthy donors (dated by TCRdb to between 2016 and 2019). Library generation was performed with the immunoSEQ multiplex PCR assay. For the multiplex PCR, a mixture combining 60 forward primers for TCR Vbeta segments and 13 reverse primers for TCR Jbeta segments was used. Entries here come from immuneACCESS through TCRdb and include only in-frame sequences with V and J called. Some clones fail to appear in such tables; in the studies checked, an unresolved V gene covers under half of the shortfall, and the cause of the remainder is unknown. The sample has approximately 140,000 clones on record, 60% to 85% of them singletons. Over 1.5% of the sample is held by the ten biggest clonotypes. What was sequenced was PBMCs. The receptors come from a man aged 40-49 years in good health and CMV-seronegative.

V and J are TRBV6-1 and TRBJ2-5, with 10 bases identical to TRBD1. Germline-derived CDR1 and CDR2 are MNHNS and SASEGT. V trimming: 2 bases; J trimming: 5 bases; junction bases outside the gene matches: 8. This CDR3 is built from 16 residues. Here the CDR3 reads CASSERGQGSRETQYF. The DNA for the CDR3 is TGTGCCAGCAGTGAAAGGGGACAGGGGTCGAGGGAGACCCAGTACTTC.

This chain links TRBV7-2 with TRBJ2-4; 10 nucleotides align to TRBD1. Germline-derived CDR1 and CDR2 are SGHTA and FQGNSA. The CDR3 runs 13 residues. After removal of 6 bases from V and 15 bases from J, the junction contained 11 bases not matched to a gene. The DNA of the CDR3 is TGTGCCAGCAGAGATCTCCGGGACAGGGGACTGTACTTC. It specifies CASRDLRDRGLYF.

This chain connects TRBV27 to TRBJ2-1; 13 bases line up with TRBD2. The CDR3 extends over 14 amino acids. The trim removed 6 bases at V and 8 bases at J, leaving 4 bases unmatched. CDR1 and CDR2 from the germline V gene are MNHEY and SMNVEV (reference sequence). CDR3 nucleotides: TGTGCCAGCAGACTAGCGGGAGGGCTCTATGAGCAGTTCTTC. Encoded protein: CASRLAGGLYEQFF.

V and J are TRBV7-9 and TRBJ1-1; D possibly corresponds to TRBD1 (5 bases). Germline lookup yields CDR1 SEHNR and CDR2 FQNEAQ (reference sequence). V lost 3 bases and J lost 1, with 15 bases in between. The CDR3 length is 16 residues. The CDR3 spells CASSFPSGGGNTEAFF. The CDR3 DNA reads TGTGCCAGCAGCTTTCCCAGCGGGGGAGGGAACACTGAAGCTTTCTTT.

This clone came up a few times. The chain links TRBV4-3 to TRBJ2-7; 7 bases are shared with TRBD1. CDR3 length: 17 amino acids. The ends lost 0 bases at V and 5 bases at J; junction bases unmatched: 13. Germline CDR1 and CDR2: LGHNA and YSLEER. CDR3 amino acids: CASSQEGFAGGIHEQYF. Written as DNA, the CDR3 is TGCGCCAGCAGCCAAGAGGGATTCGCAGGGGGTATCCACGAGCAGTACTTC.

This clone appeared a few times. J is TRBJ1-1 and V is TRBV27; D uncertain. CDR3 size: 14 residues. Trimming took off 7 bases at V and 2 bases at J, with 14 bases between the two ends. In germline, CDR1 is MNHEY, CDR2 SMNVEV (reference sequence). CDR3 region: CASTPGAANTEAFF. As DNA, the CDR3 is TGTGCCAGCACCCCTGGAGCAGCTAACACTGAAGCTTTCTTT.

CDR3: CASSLPGQGGADTQYF. The CDR3 DNA reads as TGTGCCAGCAGCCTACCGGGACAGGGGGGTGCAGATACGCAGTATTTT. The gene calls are TRBV21-1 and TRBJ2-3; the DNA was not used to check the table's D call, TRBD1. TRBV21-1 is a known pseudogene. The CDR3 is 16 amino acids.

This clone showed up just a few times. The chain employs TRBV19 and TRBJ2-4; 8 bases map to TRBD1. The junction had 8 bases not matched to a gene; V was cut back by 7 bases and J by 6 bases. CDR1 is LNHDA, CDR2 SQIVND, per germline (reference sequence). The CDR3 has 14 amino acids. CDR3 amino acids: CASIDPGQVNIQYF. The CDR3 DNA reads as TGTGCCAGTATAGACCCGGGACAGGTAAACATTCAGTACTTC.

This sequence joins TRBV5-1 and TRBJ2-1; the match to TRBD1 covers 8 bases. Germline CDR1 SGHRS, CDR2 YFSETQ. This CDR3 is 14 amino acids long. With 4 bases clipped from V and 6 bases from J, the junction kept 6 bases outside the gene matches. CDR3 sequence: CASSQEGQGNEQFF. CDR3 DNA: TGCGCCAGCAGCCAGGAAGGACAGGGCAATGAGCAGTTCTTC.

The CDR3 here is CASSLALSRGFWNEQFF. CDR3 DNA: TGTGCCAGCAGCTTAGCTTTATCAAGGGGCTTTTGGAATGAGCAGTTCTTC. The chain is built from TRBV7-2 and TRBJ2-1, with a weak D call TRBD1 (5 bases). CDR1 is SGHTA and CDR2 is FQGNSA in the germline V gene. Trimming pared 0 bases from V and 7 bases from J, leaving 19 bases between. This CDR3 is 17 amino acids long.

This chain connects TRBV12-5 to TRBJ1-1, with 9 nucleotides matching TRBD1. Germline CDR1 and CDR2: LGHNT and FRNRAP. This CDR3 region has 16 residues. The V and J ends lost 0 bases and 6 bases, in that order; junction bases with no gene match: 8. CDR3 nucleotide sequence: TGTGCTAGTGGTTTGGTACAGGGGGCAGGTTTTTCTGAAGCTTTCTTT. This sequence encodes CASGLVQGAGFSEAFF.

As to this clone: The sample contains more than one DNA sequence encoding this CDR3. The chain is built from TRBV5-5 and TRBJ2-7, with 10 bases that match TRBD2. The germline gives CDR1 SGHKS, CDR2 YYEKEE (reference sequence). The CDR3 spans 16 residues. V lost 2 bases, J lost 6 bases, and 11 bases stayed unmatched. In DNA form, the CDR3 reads TGTGCCAGCAGCTTTGTCGGCTCGGGACTAGCGATCGAGCAGTACTTC. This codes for CASSFVGSGLAIEQYF.

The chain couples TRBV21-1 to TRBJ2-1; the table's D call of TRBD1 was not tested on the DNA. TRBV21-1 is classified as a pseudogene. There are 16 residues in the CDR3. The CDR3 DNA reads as TGTGCCAGCAGCAAAGACAGGTTTAGCTCCTACAATGAGCAGTTCTTC. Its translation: CASSKDRFSSYNEQFF.

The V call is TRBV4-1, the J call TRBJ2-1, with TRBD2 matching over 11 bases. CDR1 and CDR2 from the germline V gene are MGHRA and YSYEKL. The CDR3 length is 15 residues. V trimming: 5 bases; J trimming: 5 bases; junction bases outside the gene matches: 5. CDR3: CASSLAGGLDNEQFF. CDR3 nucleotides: TGCGCCAGCAGCTTAGCGGGAGGGTTGGACAATGAGCAGTTCTTC.

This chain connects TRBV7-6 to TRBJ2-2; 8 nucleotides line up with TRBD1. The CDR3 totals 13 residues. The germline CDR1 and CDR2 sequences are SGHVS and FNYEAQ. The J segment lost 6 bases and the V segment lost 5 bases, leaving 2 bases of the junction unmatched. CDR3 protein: CASSVQGAGELFF. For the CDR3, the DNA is TGTGCCAGCAGCGTACAGGGGGCCGGGGAGCTGTTTTTT. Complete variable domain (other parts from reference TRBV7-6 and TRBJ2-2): GAGVSQSPRYKVTKRGQDVALRCDPISGHVSLYWYRQALGQGPEFLTYFNYEAQQDKSGLPNDRFSAERPEGSISTLTIQRTEQRDSAMYRCASSVQGAGELFFGEGSRLTVL.

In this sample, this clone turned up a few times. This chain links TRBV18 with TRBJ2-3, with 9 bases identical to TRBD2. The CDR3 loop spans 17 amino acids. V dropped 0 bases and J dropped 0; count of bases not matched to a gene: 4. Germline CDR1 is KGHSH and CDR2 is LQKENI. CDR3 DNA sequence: TGTGCCAGCTCACCACCTGGGAGCGGGGGGAGCACAGATACGCAGTATTTT. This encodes CASSPPGSGGSTDTQYF.

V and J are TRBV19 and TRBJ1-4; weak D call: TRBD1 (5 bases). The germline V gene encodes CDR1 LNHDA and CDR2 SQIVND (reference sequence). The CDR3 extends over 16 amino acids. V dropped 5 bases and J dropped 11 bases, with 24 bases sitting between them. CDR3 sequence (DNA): TGTGCCAGTAGTCTCCTCTTATCAAATTCGGCAGGGAAACTGTTTTTT. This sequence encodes CASSLLLSNSAGKLFF.

The CDR3 region has the DNA TGCGCCAGCAGCTTTGGGGACAGAGAAGAGACCCAGTACTTC. Translating gives CASSFGDREETQYF. The chain recombines TRBV5-1 with TRBJ2-5; 7 nucleotides agree with TRBD1. Germline values: CDR1 SGHRS, CDR2 YFSETQ. The CDR3 runs 14 residues. The V and J ends lost 2 bases and 3 bases, in that order; junction bases with no gene match: 4.

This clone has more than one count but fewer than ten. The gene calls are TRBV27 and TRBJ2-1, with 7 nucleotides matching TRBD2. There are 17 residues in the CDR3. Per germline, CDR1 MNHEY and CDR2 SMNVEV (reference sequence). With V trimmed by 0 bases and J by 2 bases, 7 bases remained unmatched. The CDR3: CASSLSNAGVAYNEQFF. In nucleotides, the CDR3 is TGTGCCAGCAGTTTATCGAACGCGGGAGTCGCCTACAATGAGCAGTTCTTC.

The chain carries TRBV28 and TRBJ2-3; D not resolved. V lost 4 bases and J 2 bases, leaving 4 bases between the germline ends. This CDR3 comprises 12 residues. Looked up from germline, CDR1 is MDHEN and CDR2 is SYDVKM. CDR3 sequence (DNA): TGTGCCAGCAGTTCCGTCACAGATACGCAGTATTTT. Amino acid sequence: CASSSVTDTQYF.

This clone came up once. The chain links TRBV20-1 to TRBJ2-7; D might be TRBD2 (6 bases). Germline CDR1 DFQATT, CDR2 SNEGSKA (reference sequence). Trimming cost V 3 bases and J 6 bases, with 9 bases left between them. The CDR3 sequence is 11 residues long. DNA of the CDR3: TGCAGTGCTAGGGAGGGCCCCGAGCAGTACTTC. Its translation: CSAREGPEQYF.

CDR3 in amino acids: CASSPSGGNTGELFF. For the CDR3, the DNA is TGTGCCAGCAGCCCTAGCGGGGGCAACACCGGGGAGCTGTTTTTT. The rearrangement joins TRBV9 to TRBJ2-2; 10 bases agree with TRBD2. Germline V lookup: CDR1 SGDLS, CDR2 YYNGEE. The CDR3 consists of 15 residues. V lost 4 bases to trimming and J lost 2 bases; unmatched junction nucleotides: 2.

The CDR3 DNA sequence: TGTGCCAGCAGCACGGGTCCCGGGGAGCTGTTTTTT. The encoded protein is CASSTGPGELFF. This rearrangement joins TRBV9 to TRBJ2-2, with D hard to call. V dropped 4 bases and J dropped 6 bases, with 7 bases sitting between them. Germline CDR1 and CDR2: SGDLS and YYNGEE. The CDR3 extends over 12 amino acids.

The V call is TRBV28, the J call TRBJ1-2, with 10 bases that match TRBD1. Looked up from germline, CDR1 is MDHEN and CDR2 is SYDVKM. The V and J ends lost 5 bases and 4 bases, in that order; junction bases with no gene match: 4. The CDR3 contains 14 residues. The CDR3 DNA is TGTGCCAGCAGTCTCTGGGACAGGGGCTATGGCTACACCTTC. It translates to CASSLWDRGYGYTF.

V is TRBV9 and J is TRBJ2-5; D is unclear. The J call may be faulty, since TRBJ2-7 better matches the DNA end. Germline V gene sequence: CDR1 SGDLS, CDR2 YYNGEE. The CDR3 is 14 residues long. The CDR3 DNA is TGTGCCAGCAGCGTAGACGGAGATCCCTACGAGCAGTACTTC. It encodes CASSVDGDPYEQYF.

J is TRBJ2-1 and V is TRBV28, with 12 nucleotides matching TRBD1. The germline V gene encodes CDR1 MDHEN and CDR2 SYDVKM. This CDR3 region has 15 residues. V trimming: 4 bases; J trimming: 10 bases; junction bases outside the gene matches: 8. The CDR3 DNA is TGTGCCAGCAGTTCGGGACAGGGGGCCCCCAGAGAGCAGTTCTTC. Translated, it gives CASSSGQGAPREQFF.

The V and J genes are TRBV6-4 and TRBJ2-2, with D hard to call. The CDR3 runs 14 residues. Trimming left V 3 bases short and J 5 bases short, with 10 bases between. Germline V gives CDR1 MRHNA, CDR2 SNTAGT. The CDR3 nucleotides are TGTGCCAGCAGTGAAACCACCGGGACCGGGGAGCTGTTTTTT. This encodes CASSETTGTGELFF.